A selection of T cell receptor beta chains follows, all from one sample in a study of long-term antiretroviral therapy in people with HIV. Sequencing used immunoSEQ multiplex PCR; TCRdb keeps in-frame clones, though not all of them. The data show several thousand clones, 65% to 80% seen once. Specimen: unsorted PBMCs, collected 1.1 years after starting antiretroviral therapy. Source of these receptors: a man aged 35 to 55 with HIV. Both conserved end residues are part of each CDR3. A D gene is named only where the DNA matches it firmly. Rows give clone size only sometimes, using once, few, many, or a class for an expanded clone.

D: TRBD1; V: TRBV5-1; J: TRBJ2-7; size: NA; CDR3: CASSSLRTGGAEQYF; DNA: TGCGCCAGCAGCTCCCTACGGACAGGGGGCGCCGAGCAGTACTTC
D: TRBD1; V: TRBV5-1; J: TRBJ2-7; size: NA; CDR3: CASSPTGYYEQYF; DNA: TGCGCCAGCAGTCCGACAGGGTACTACGAGCAGTACTTC
D: TRBD2; V: TRBV5-4; J: TRBJ2-3; size: NA; CDR3: CASSLKSGGADTQYF; DNA: TGTGCCAGCAGCTTGAAAAGCGGGGGGGCAGATACGCAGTATTTT
D: TRBD1; V: TRBV6-1; J: TRBJ1-1; size: few; CDR3: CASSFTGETEAFF; DNA: TGTGCCAGCAGTTTCACAGGGGAGACTGAAGCTTTCTTT
D: TRBD1; V: TRBV6-1; J: TRBJ1-5; size: medium-sized; CDR3: CASSRQGSNQPQHF; DNA: TGTGCCAGCAGTAGACAGGGGAGCAATCAGCCCCAGCATTTT
D: NA; V: TRBV4-1; J: TRBJ1-1; size: few; CDR3: CASSQDPRQTFNTEAFF; DNA: TGCGCCAGCAGCCAAGATCCCCGACAGACCTTTAACACTGAAGCTTTCTTT
D: NA; V: TRBV5-1; J: TRBJ1-6; size: NA; CDR3: CASSWGQQGQAPLHF; DNA: TGCGCCAGCAGCTGGGGCCAACAGGGCCAGGCACCCCTCCACTTT
D: NA; V: TRBV20-1; J: TRBJ2-3; size: NA; CDR3: CSARSSYTQYF; DNA: TGCAGTGCTAGATCTAGCTATACGCAGTATTTT
D: TRBD1; V: TRBV30; J: TRBJ1-5; size: NA; CDR3: CAWSVQGDQPQHF; DNA: TGTGCCTGGAGTGTACAGGGGGATCAGCCCCAGCATTTT
D: TRBD1; V: TRBV6-5; J: TRBJ1-1; size: NA; CDR3: CASSYTGGVNTEAFF; DNA: TGTGCCAGCAGTTACACAGGGGGAGTGAACACTGAAGCTTTCTTT
D: TRBD1; V: TRBV11-2; J: TRBJ1-3; size: NA; CDR3: CASSRTGAGNTIYF; DNA: TGTGCCAGCAGCCGGACAGGGGCCGGAAACACCATATATTTT
D: TRBD1; V: TRBV6-5; J: TRBJ2-3; size: NA; CDR3: CASSIQGGGTDTQYF; DNA: TGTGCCAGCAGTATACAGGGGGGTGGCACAGATACGCAGTATTTT
D: NA; V: TRBV30; J: TRBJ1-2; size: few; CDR3: CAWSVLNYGYTF; DNA: TGTGCCTGGAGTGTACTAAACTATGGCTACACCTTC
D: TRBD1; V: TRBV5-6; J: TRBJ1-2; size: large; CDR3: CASSFRDSYGYTF; DNA: TGTGCCAGCAGCTTCCGGGACAGCTATGGCTACACCTTC
D: TRBD1; V: TRBV27; J: TRBJ1-2; size: NA; CDR3: CATRSGTANYGYTF; DNA: TGTGCCACCAGATCCGGGACAGCTAACTATGGCTACACCTTC
D: NA; V: TRBV19; J: TRBJ2-7; size: medium-sized; CDR3: CASSKGGPYEQYF; DNA: TGTGCCAGTAGTAAAGGCGGACCCTACGAGCAGTACTTC
D: NA; V: TRBV25-1; J: TRBJ2-7; size: NA; CDR3: CASGATSSYEQYF; DNA: TGTGCCAGCGGGGCCACCAGCTCCTACGAGCAGTACTTC
D: NA; V: TRBV6-1; J: TRBJ1-4; size: NA; CDR3: CASSASSFQSDEKLFF; DNA: TGTGCCAGCAGTGCCTCTTCCTTCCAGAGTGATGAAAAACTGTTTTTT
D: NA; V: TRBV20-1; J: TRBJ1-1; size: NA; CDR3: CSARDWAEAFF; DNA: TGCAGTGCTAGAGATTGGGCTGAAGCTTTCTTT
D: TRBD1; V: TRBV11-2; J: TRBJ2-3; size: NA; CDR3: CASSRRDRGDTQYF; DNA: TGTGCCAGCAGCCGAAGGGACAGGGGAGATACGCAGTATTTT
D: NA; V: TRBV6-5; J: TRBJ1-1; size: NA; CDR3: CASSYSRANTEAFF; DNA: TGTGCCAGCAGTTACTCCAGGGCAAACACTGAAGCTTTCTTT
D: TRBD1; V: TRBV5-1; J: TRBJ2-5; size: once; CDR3: CASSSPPDRVKETQYF; DNA: TGCGCCAGCAGCTCCCCCCCGGACAGGGTAAAAGAGACCCAGTACTTC
D: NA; V: TRBV19; J: TRBJ1-2; size: NA; CDR3: CASGEGLTYGYTF; DNA: TGTGCCAGCGGGGAGGGGCTTACCTATGGCTACACCTTC
D: TRBD1; V: TRBV5-1; J: TRBJ1-1; size: NA; CDR3: CASSPRDRGPEAFF; DNA: TGCGCCAGCAGCCCCCGGGACAGGGGGCCTGAAGCTTTCTTT
D: NA; V: TRBV28; J: TRBJ2-7; size: NA; CDR3: CASSPRGGGDSYEQYF; DNA: TGTGCCAGCAGTCCTCGGGGAGGGGGGGACTCCTACGAGCAGTACTTC
D: NA; V: TRBV10-3; J: TRBJ2-5; size: NA; CDR3: CAISDPGGGLETQYF; DNA: TGTGCCATCAGTGATCCAGGGGGAGGCTTGGAGACCCAGTACTTC
D: NA; V: TRBV6-5; J: TRBJ1-1; size: NA; CDR3: CASSGREGYTEAFF; DNA: TGTGCCAGCAGTGGAAGAGAGGGGTACACTGAAGCTTTCTTT
D: TRBD1; V: TRBV27; J: TRBJ2-6; size: NA; CDR3: CASSLWGQGSGANVLTF; DNA: TGTGCCAGCAGTTTATGGGGACAGGGCTCTGGGGCCAACGTCCTGACTTTC
D: NA; V: TRBV7-3; J: TRBJ1-6; size: NA; CDR3: CASSLEHRSPLHF; DNA: TGTGCCAGCAGCTTAGAGCACCGTTCACCCCTCCACTTT
D: TRBD2; V: TRBV15; J: TRBJ2-7; size: few; CDR3: CATSNGLAGSYEQYF; DNA: TGTGCCACCAGCAATGGACTAGCGGGATCCTACGAGCAGTACTTC
D: TRBD2; V: TRBV5-4; J: TRBJ2-7; size: NA; CDR3: CASSSGTSAYEQYF; DNA: TGTGCCAGCAGCTCCGGGACTAGCGCCTACGAGCAGTACTTC
D: NA; V: TRBV4-1; J: TRBJ2-7; size: NA; CDR3: CASSQGAESYEQYF; DNA: TGCGCCAGCAGCCAAGGGGCGGAGTCCTACGAGCAGTACTTC
D: NA; V: TRBV12-5; J: TRBJ1-5; size: NA; CDR3: CASAESGRSQPQHF; DNA: TGTGCTAGTGCCGAATCAGGGCGATCCCAGCCCCAGCATTTT
D: NA; V: TRBV6-1; J: TRBJ1-5; size: NA; CDR3: CASTDSGGGRKPQHF; DNA: TGTGCCAGCACCGACTCGGGGGGAGGGAGGAAGCCCCAGCATTTT
D: NA; V: TRBV5-5; J: TRBJ2-5; size: NA; CDR3: CASTLTGSPQETQYF; DNA: TGTGCCAGCACCCTGACGGGGAGTCCACAAGAGACCCAGTACTTC
D: TRBD2; V: TRBV27; J: TRBJ2-3; size: NA; CDR3: CASSLGGLGSDTQYF; DNA: TGTGCCAGCAGTTTGGGAGGGCTCGGCTCAGATACGCAGTATTTT
D: NA; V: TRBV4-1; J: TRBJ1-2; size: once; CDR3: CASSQVDRLIYGYTF; DNA: TGCGCCAGCAGCCAAGTCGACCGATTAATCTATGGCTACACCTTC
D: TRBD1; V: TRBV27; J: TRBJ2-7; size: NA; CDR3: CASSLSGTGIYEQYF; DNA: TGTGCCAGCAGTTTGTCCGGGACAGGGATCTACGAGCAGTACTTC
D: TRBD1; V: TRBV6-1; J: TRBJ1-1; size: NA; CDR3: CASIWTGRRTEAFF; DNA: TGTGCCAGCATTTGGACAGGGCGGCGCACTGAAGCTTTCTTT
D: TRBD1; V: TRBV6-5; J: TRBJ1-1; size: NA; CDR3: CASRRQGMNTEAFF; DNA: TGTGCCAGCAGAAGACAGGGTATGAACACTGAAGCTTTCTTT
D: NA; V: TRBV6-6; J: TRBJ1-3; size: once; CDR3: CASRPGPYSGNTIYF; DNA: TGTGCCAGCAGACCCGGGCCCTACTCTGGAAACACCATATATTTT
D: NA; V: TRBV4-1; J: TRBJ1-1; size: NA; CDR3: CASSQEGEGTEAFF; DNA: TGCGCCAGCAGCCAAGAGGGTGAGGGCACTGAAGCTTTCTTT
D: NA; V: TRBV5-5; J: TRBJ1-1; size: NA; CDR3: CASSFGWNTEAFF; DNA: TGTGCCAGCAGCTTTGGTTGGAACACTGAAGCTTTCTTT
D: NA; V: TRBV6-5; J: TRBJ1-1; size: NA; CDR3: CASRKEGGNTEAFF; DNA: TGTGCCAGCAGAAAAGAGGGGGGTAACACTGAAGCTTTCTTT
D: NA; V: TRBV28; J: TRBJ1-1; size: NA; CDR3: CASADASDEAFF; DNA: TGTGCCAGCGCTGACGCGTCAGACGAAGCTTTCTTT
D: NA; V: TRBV9; J: TRBJ2-5; size: few; CDR3: CASSPHQDQETQYF; DNA: TGTGCCAGCAGCCCCCATCAGGATCAAGAGACCCAGTACTTC
D: NA; V: TRBV7-8; J: TRBJ1-5; size: NA; CDR3: CASSPGQTNQPQHF; DNA: TGTGCCAGCAGCCCCGGACAAACAAATCAGCCCCAGCATTTT
D: TRBD1; V: TRBV19; J: TRBJ1-5; size: NA; CDR3: CASSTWGQGSISNQPQHF; DNA: TGTGCCAGTAGTACGTGGGGACAGGGGTCGATTAGCAATCAGCCCCAGCATTTT